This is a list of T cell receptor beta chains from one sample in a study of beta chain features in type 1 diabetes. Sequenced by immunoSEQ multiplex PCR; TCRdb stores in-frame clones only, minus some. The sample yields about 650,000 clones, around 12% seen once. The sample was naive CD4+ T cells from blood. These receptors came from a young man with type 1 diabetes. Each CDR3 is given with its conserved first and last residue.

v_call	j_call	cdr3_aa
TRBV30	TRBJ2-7	CAWSGFYEQYF
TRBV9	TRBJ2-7	CASSPTGDEQYF
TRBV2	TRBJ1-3	CASAYGQAIYF
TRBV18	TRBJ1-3	CASSPPGVLSGNTIYF
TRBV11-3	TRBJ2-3	CASSFNLGAAQYF
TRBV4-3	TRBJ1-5	CASSQVRASNQPQHF
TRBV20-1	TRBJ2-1	CSAARQNQFF
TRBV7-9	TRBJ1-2	CASSPLAVSHGYTF
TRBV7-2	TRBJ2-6	CASSLASWANVLTF
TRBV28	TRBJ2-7	CASSSQQGYEQYF
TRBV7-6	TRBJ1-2	CASSPDRSRGYTF